This T cell receptor (beta chain) is from a study of blood T cell repertoires in COVID-19. As for the study in general: From the United States, Italy and Spain came samples of acute and convalescent COVID-19. T cells, B-cell-depleted T cells, or PBMCs supplied cDNA or gDNA.

The J segment lost 9 bases and the V segment lost 5 bases, leaving 15 bases of the junction unmatched. The germline V gene has CDR1 MNHEY and CDR2 SVGEGT. The CDR3 has 16 residues. Study processing details: Amplified reference gene primers provided the basis for estimating nucleated cell counts. Some clones are missing from TCRdb's copy, which holds only in-frame ones; the method was immunoSEQ multiplex PCR. That table gives V, J and clone size, and the DNA gave D and trimming. The data contain 90,000 to 120,000 clones, roughly 80% of them singletons. This TCR was sampled from a woman aged 80 or over with active or convalescent COVID-19. The gene calls are TRBV6-2 or TRBV6-3 and TRBJ2-1, with 8 bases aligning to TRBD2. Sequencing was carried out using peripheral blood. The CDR3 is CASSPRGSGSGTEQFF. CDR3 DNA sequence: TGTGCCAGCAGTCCGCGGGGAAGCGGGAGTGGTACTGAGCAGTTCTTC.